Below, one T cell receptor (beta chain) is given with its context. No antigen is known for it. The data stem from a study of cytomegalovirus exposure and HLA in healthy donors. Study findings and constraints: With later analysis, a missense DCLRE1C variant became linked to TCR beta V- and J-gene trimming.

PCR primers comprised 60 Vbeta and 13 Jbeta primers. The data were produced by immunoSEQ multiplex PCR, yet TCRdb's version contains in-frame clones alone and is incomplete. The sample consists of some 130,000 clones, around four fifths of them appearing once. Germline V gene data show CDR1 as LGHNA and CDR2 as YSLEER. The CDR3 consists of 16 residues. Trimming took off 0 bases at V and 7 bases at J, with 18 bases between the two ends. This clonotype originated in a female donor in good health and CMV-seronegative. Sequenced material: PBMCs. This chain connects TRBV4-3 to TRBJ1-2; possible D gene TRBD1, 6 bases. This chain's CDR3 is CASSQDKSGRGVGYTF. In DNA form, the CDR3 reads TGCGCCAGCAGCCAAGACAAGTCAGGCAGGGGAGTTGGCTACACCTTC.